The following is a T cell receptor beta chain sequence with its context. The entry originates in a study of radiotherapy plus CTLA-4 blockade in lung cancer. Study in general: Among all patients, 18% showed objective responses, while approximately 30% had disease control.

Sequenced by immunoSEQ multiplex PCR; TCRdb stores in-frame clones only, minus some. Here the sample spans 75,000 to 95,000 clones, roughly 80% being singletons. The starting material was peripheral blood, obtained from a patient treated with radiotherapy plus ipilimumab. The TCR sequence derives from a human donor with non-small cell lung cancer that progressed on radiotherapy plus ipilimumab.

CDR3 amino acids: CASSVAGLASTDTQYF. CDR3 bases: TGTGCCAGCAGCGTAGCCGGACTAGCGAGCACAGATACGCAGTATTTT. This rearrangement joins TRBV9 to TRBJ2-3; 9 nucleotides match TRBD2. V was pared by 0 bases and J by 0 bases, with 2 bases of the junction left unmatched. CDR1 and CDR2 (germline): SGDLS, YYNGEE. The length of the CDR3 is 16 residues.